The next 27 T cell receptor beta chains were all read from a single sample in a study of beta chain features in type 1 diabetes. Their recognized antigens are unknown. Study-level points and caveats: Patients with Type 1 diabetes showed moderately but significantly shorter TCRB CDR3s in all four CD4+ subsets.

Reverse transcribing all isolated RNA meant expressed TCRB transcripts were sequenced. Sequenced by immunoSEQ multiplex PCR; TCRdb stores in-frame clones only, minus some. The sample carries fewer than 25,000 clones, about two thirds recorded once. What was sequenced was Tregs from blood. Receptors originate from a man aged 18 to 30 with type 1 diabetes.

The chain recombines TRBV18 with TRBJ2-6, with 10 bases identical to TRBD1. The CDR3 is 18 residues long. Trimming removed 5 bases from V and 2 bases from J; junction bases left unmatched: 9. CDR1 KGHSH and CDR2 LQKENI come from the germline V gene. The DNA for the CDR3 is TGTGCCAGCTCAGCCGCCGGGACAGGGGTCACTGGGGCCAACGTCCTGACTTTC. It specifies CASSAAGTGVTGANVLTF.

The chain couples TRBV15 to TRBJ1-1; D gene uncertain. This CDR3 has 14 residues. With 0 bases removed from V and 4 bases from J, the gap between germline ends came to 9 bases. The germline gives CDR1 LNHNV, CDR2 YYDKDF (reference sequence). In DNA form, the CDR3 reads TGTGCCACCAGCAGAGATTGGGAGGTCACTGAAGCTTTCTTT. The encoded protein is CATSRDWEVTEAFF.

This clone has a handful of counts. The chain has TRBV5-6 and TRBJ2-3; 10 bases line up with TRBD1. The V segment lost 3 bases and the J segment 1 base; nucleotides outside the gene matches: 2. This CDR3 has 15 residues. Germline V gene sequence: CDR1 SGHDT, CDR2 YYEEEE. The chain's CDR3 is CASSWGTGGTDTQYF. Here the CDR3 DNA reads TGTGCCAGCAGCTGGGGGACAGGGGGCACAGATACGCAGTATTTT.

The chain couples TRBV19 to TRBJ2-1; TRBD2 matches at 7 bases. Per the germline V gene, CDR1 is LNHDA and CDR2 is SQIVND (reference sequence). J lost 6 bases, V lost 6 bases, and 14 bases had no gene match. This CDR3 is built from 16 residues. In DNA, the CDR3 is TGTGCCAGTAGCCACCGAGGGCTAGCGGCATCCAATGAGCAGTTCTTC. This sequence encodes CASSHRGLAASNEQFF.

J is TRBJ2-5 and V is TRBV7-2, with D possibly TRBD1 on 5 matching bases. The V end was cut by 5 bases, the J end by 5 bases, with 9 bases between. Germline CDR1 and CDR2: SGHTA and FQGNSA. The CDR3 has 12 amino acids. The chain's CDR3 is CASSPYRETQYF. The CDR3 DNA follows: TGTGCCAGCAGCCCTTACAGGGAGACCCAGTACTTC.

This chain uses TRBV18 with TRBJ2-7, with 9 bases fitting TRBD2. V was clipped by 1 base and J by 3 bases; unmatched bases: 1. CDR3 size: 14 residues. Germline values: CDR1 KGHSH, CDR2 LQKENI. The CDR3 reads CASSPLAGDYEQYF. In DNA form, the CDR3 reads TGTGCCAGCTCACCACTAGCGGGAGACTACGAGCAGTACTTC. The variable domain in full, with the rest retrieved from reference TRBV18 and TRBJ2-7, is NAGVMQNPRHLVRRRGQEARLRCSPMKGHSHVYWYRQLPEEGLKFMVYLQKENIIDESGMPKERFSAEFPKEGPSILRIQQVVRGDSAAYFCASSPLAGDYEQYFGPGTRLTVT.

V is TRBV29-1 and J is TRBJ1-5; D unresolved. The germline V gene has CDR1 SQVTM and CDR2 ANQGSEA. V shed 6 bases and J shed 5 bases, with 14 bases lying between them. This CDR3 contains 13 residues. The CDR3 region has the DNA TGCAGCGTGGCTAATTCGGGTTATCAGCCCCAGCATTTT. As protein: CSVANSGYQPQHF.

The rearrangement joins TRBV2 to TRBJ2-4; TRBD2 matches 11 bases. The CDR3 has 15 residues. The V gene's germline CDR1 is SNHLY and CDR2 FYNNEI. V lost 8 bases to trimming and J lost 6 bases; unmatched junction nucleotides: 9. CDR3 bases: TGTGCCAGCGCAATAGCGGGAGGGCCTCGAAACATTCAGTACTTC. Amino acids: CASAIAGGPRNIQYF.

This sequence joins TRBV30 and TRBJ1-1; D possibly corresponds to TRBD1 (5 bases). Germline V gene lookup returns CDR1 GTSNPN and CDR2 SVGIG (reference sequence). The length of the CDR3 is 13 residues. With 8 bases removed from V and 3 bases from J, the gap between germline ends came to 16 bases. The CDR3 nucleotides read TGTGCCGGACGGGGGGTTTATGACACTGAAGCTTTCTTT. Translation: CAGRGVYDTEAFF. Filled out from reference TRBV30 and TRBJ1-1, the complete variable domain reads SQTIHQWPATLVQPVGSPLSLECTVEGTSNPNLYWYRQAAGRGLQLLFYSVGIGQISSEVPQNLSASRPQDRQFILSSKKLLLSDSGFYLCAGRGVYDTEAFFGQGTRLTVV.

V gene TRBV19 combines with J gene TRBJ2-3, with D possibly being TRBD1 (5 bases). The CDR3 runs to 13 residues. CDR1 and CDR2 (germline): LNHDA, SQIVND (reference sequence). Trimming removed 6 bases at V and 3 bases at J, with 10 bases between. The CDR3: CASRSRGTDTQYF. CDR3 sequence (DNA): TGTGCCAGTAGGTCTAGGGGAACAGATACGCAGTATTTT.

The rearrangement joins TRBV5-5 to TRBJ2-3; 8 nucleotides line up with TRBD1. Germline V gives CDR1 SGHKS, CDR2 YYEKEE (reference sequence). Trimming cost V 1 base and J 2 bases; bases outside gene matches: 6. The CDR3 runs to 16 residues. In nucleotides, the CDR3 is TGTGCCAGCAGCTTGACGGGGGACAGGATCACAGATACGCAGTATTTT. Amino acid sequence: CASSLTGDRITDTQYF.

The chain is built from TRBV5-1 and TRBJ2-1; a possible D gene is TRBD1 (5 bases). With 2 bases removed from V and 10 bases from J, the gap between germline ends came to 7 bases. This CDR3 is built from 11 residues. Germline assignment: CDR1 SGHRS and CDR2 YFSETQ. As DNA, the CDR3 is TGCGCCAGCAGCTTTTACAGGGAGCAGTTCTTC. This encodes CASSFYREQFF.

The rearrangement joins TRBV5-1 to TRBJ2-5, with D hard to call. This CDR3 comprises 15 residues. V shed 0 bases and J shed 3 bases, with 12 bases lying between them. CDR1 and CDR2 from the germline V gene are SGHRS and YFSETQ. CDR3 DNA: TGCGCCAGCAGCTTGGCAACTGGGCAGGAAGAGACCCAGTACTTC. Translated: CASSLATGQEETQYF. The full variable domain, in which reference TRBV5-1 and TRBJ2-5 provide the parts outside the CDR3, is KAGVTQTPRYLIKTRGQQVTLSCSPISGHRSVSWYQQTPGQGLQFLFEYFSETQRNKGNFPGRFSGRQFSNSRSEMNVSTLELGDSALYLCASSLATGQEETQYFGPGTRLLVL.

The chain combines TRBV5-4 with TRBJ1-2; D is perhaps TRBD1 (5 bases). The CDR3 sequence is 13 residues long. Trimming cost V 0 bases and J 3 bases, with 6 bases left between them. Germline V lookup: CDR1 SGHNT, CDR2 YYREEE (reference sequence). The CDR3 loop reads CASSLGRDYGYTF. In DNA form, the CDR3 reads TGTGCCAGCAGCTTGGGCAGGGACTATGGCTACACCTTC.

The CDR3, as DNA: TGTGCCATCAGTCCTGTCCTGGGACTAGCGGGGGGGAGCTCCTACAATGAGCAGTTCTTC. Amino acid sequence: CAISPVLGLAGGSSYNEQFF. V and J are TRBV10-3 and TRBJ2-1, with 16 nucleotides matching TRBD2. The J segment lost 0 bases and the V segment lost 5 bases, leaving 10 bases of the junction unmatched. The germline gives CDR1 ENHRY, CDR2 SYGVKD. The CDR3 is 20 amino acids.

This clone has a handful of counts. V is TRBV30 and J is TRBJ2-7; TRBD1 matches 11 bases. The V gene's germline CDR1 is GTSNPN and CDR2 SVGIG (reference sequence). After removal of 7 bases from V and 9 bases from J, the junction contained 11 bases not matched to a gene. CDR3 length equals 13 residues. CDR3 protein: CALKDRGRMAQYF. CDR3 in DNA: TGTGCCTTAAAGGACAGGGGGCGTATGGCGCAGTACTTC.

This clone was counted once. This CDR3 is CASIDSGNADTQYF. The CDR3 DNA sequence: TGTGCCAGCATTGATAGCGGGAACGCAGATACGCAGTATTTT. This chain uses TRBV2 with TRBJ2-3, with TRBD2 identical over 8 bases. The CDR3 runs 14 residues. The V gene end was trimmed by 7 bases and the J gene end by 4 bases; junction bases not matched to a gene: 7. From germline, CDR1 is SNHLY and CDR2 FYNNEI.

The chain's CDR3 is CASIMGLDRDTEAFF. In nucleotides, the CDR3 is TGTGCCAGTATCATGGGTCTGGACAGGGACACTGAAGCTTTCTTT. This chain uses TRBV19 with TRBJ1-1; 8 positions agree with TRBD1. The germline V gene encodes CDR1 LNHDA and CDR2 SQIVND (reference sequence). Trimming removed 7 bases from V and 3 bases from J; junction bases left unmatched: 10. The CDR3 is 15 residues long.

This clone was seen more than once but under ten times. V is TRBV5-1 and J is TRBJ2-7; D unresolved. Per germline, CDR1 SGHRS and CDR2 YFSETQ. Trimming shortened V by 0 bases and J by 0 bases, and 7 bases separated the two germline ends. The CDR3 consists of 14 residues. CDR3 DNA sequence: TGCGCCAGCAGCTTGGGTGGCAGCTCCTACGAGCAGTACTTC. This sequence encodes CASSLGGSSYEQYF.

The chain recombines TRBV29-1 with TRBJ2-7; D remains unclear. The germline V and J ends were trimmed by 4 bases and 1 base, with 11 bases remaining between them. In germline, CDR1 is SQVTM, CDR2 ANQGSEA. This CDR3 is 13 amino acids long. Written as DNA, the CDR3 is TGCAGCGTTGGCCCGTTGGCTTCCTACGAGCAGTACTTC. Translated: CSVGPLASYEQYF.

J is TRBJ1-1 and V is TRBV5-4; TRBD1 is a possible D gene (6 bases). CDR1 and CDR2 (germline): SGHNT, YYREEE (reference sequence). The CDR3 extends over 19 amino acids. V was shortened by 5 bases and J by 4 bases, with 30 bases between the two germline ends. Written as DNA, the CDR3 is TGTGCCAGCAGGATCCGTGGTGGGGCAGGGGAAGGAAGGGGCACTGAAGCTTTCTTT. This sequence encodes CASRIRGGAGEGRGTEAFF. The full variable domain, completed using reference TRBV5-4 and TRBJ1-1, is ETGVTQSPTHLIKTRGQQVTLRCSSQSGHNTVSWYQQALGQGPQFIFQYYREEENGRGNFPPRFSGLQFPNYSSELNVNALELDDSALYLCASRIRGGAGEGRGTEAFFGQGTRLTVV.

This clone has a single count. The V gene is TRBV7-2, the J gene TRBJ2-1; 7 bases line up with TRBD2. Trimming took 3 bases from V and 9 from J; bases not matched to a gene: 5. The length of the CDR3 is 13 residues. Germline CDR1 and CDR2: SGHTA and FQGNSA. DNA of the CDR3: TGTGCCAGCAGCTTGGCGGGAGCTGCTGAGCAGTTCTTC. Its protein product is CASSLAGAAEQFF.

This chain's CDR3 is CARRQGQDIQYF. The CDR3, as DNA: TGTGCCAGAAGACAGGGTCAAGACATTCAGTACTTC. V is TRBV25-1 and J is TRBJ2-4; TRBD1 aligns across 7 bases. This CDR3 has 12 residues. After removal of 9 bases from V and 8 bases from J, the junction contained 7 bases not matched to a gene. Germline values: CDR1 MGHDK, CDR2 SYGVNS.

The chain recombines TRBV7-2 with TRBJ2-1; D remains ambiguous. There are 12 residues in the CDR3. V was cut by 4 bases and J by 12 bases, with 13 bases left in between. Germline loops: CDR1 SGHTA, CDR2 FQGNSA. The CDR3: CASSSDAVRQFF. CDR3 DNA sequence: TGTGCCAGCAGCTCCGATGCGGTGAGGCAGTTCTTC.

The CDR3 is CASSRIGVGVTGQGRNGYTF. The CDR3, as DNA: TGTGCCAGCAGTCGCATTGGGGTTGGGGTAACGGGACAGGGGAGGAATGGCTACACCTTC. The J gene is TRBJ1-2, the V gene TRBV4-2, with 10 positions matching TRBD1. The trim removed 6 bases at V and 6 bases at J, leaving 25 bases unmatched. The CDR3 runs to 20 residues. Germline V gene data show CDR1 as LGHNA and CDR2 as YNFKEQ.

The chain uses TRBV16 and TRBJ2-2, with 8 bases aligning to TRBD1. CDR1 is KGHSY, CDR2 FQNENV, per germline. Losses at the gene ends were 0 bases for V and 6 bases for J; bases not matched to a gene: 6. This CDR3 has 16 amino acids. The CDR3 DNA follows: TGTGCCAGCAGCCAATCATCCCAACAGGGGGCCGGGGAGCTGTTTTTT. This sequence encodes CASSQSSQQGAGELFF.

On this clone itself: The same CDR3 can be traced to other DNA sequences in this sample. This rearrangement joins TRBV10-3 to TRBJ2-1; 14 bases are shared with TRBD2. Trimming removed 4 bases from V and 7 bases from J; junction bases left unmatched: 3. This CDR3 region has 15 residues. The germline gives CDR1 ENHRY, CDR2 SYGVKD. The chain's CDR3 is CAISGGLAGVNEQFF. In DNA form, the CDR3 reads TGTGCCATCAGTGGGGGACTAGCGGGGGTGAATGAGCAGTTCTTC.